This entry concerns a single T cell receptor beta chain. Its antigen is not known. The data stem from a study of T cell responses to AZD1222 COVID-19 vaccine. Deletions cut 1 base from V and 8 bases from J, with 9 bases between. The CDR3 totals 12 residues. CDR1 and CDR2 (germline): GTSNPN, SVGIG (reference sequence). Study-wide results and caveats: Possibly, clonal diversity was underestimated; donors were largely white British and included more females.

Using immunoSEQ multiplex PCR, the repertoire was profiled, and TCRdb retains in-frame clones only, with some absent. The repertoire includes roughly 170,000 clones, approximately 94% of them detected once, and around 1.5% sits in the top ten. The sequence came from an adult who received the AZD1222 COVID-19 vaccine. This specimen consisted of peripheral blood, obtained 28 days after the second AZD1222 dose. V and J are TRBV30 and TRBJ2-1, with D uncertain. This CDR3 is CAWSEVSDEQFF. The CDR3 coding sequence is TGTGCCTGGAGTGAGGTTTCGGATGAGCAGTTCTTC.